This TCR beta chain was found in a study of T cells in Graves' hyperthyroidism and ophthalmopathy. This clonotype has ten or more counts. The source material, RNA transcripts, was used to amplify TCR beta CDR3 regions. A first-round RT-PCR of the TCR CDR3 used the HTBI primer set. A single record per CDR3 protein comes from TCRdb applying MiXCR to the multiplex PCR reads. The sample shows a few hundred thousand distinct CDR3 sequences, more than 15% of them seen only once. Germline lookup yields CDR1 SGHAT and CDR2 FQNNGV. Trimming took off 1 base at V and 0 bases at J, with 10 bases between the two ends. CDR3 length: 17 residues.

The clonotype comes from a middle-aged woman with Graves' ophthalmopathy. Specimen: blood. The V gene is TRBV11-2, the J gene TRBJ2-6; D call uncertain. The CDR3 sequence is CASSLGLRSSGANVLTF. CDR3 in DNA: TGTGCCAGCAGCTTAGGCCTTAGAAGCTCTGGGGCCAACGTCCTGACTTTC.